These 16 T cell receptor beta chains were sequenced from one sample in a study of metastatic and nonmetastatic thyroid tumors. Every patient was untreated before thyroid surgery. MiXCR was used by TCRdb to re-call the PCR reads. The profile shows about 39,000 clones, about 12% of them singletons. The sample comprised blood. The receptors originated from a male donor with papillary thyroid cancer or a benign thyroid nodule (not recorded which). Some clones in this sample may be carry-over from other donors' samples.

This clone was seen a few times. With a much larger clone just one base away, this may be a read error. The sample carries other DNA sequences with the same CDR3. The gene calls are TRBV20-1 and TRBJ2-7, with a weak D call TRBD1 (7 bases). V dropped 2 bases and J dropped 4 bases, with 18 bases sitting between them. The CDR3 has 15 amino acids. Per the germline V gene, CDR1 is DFQATT and CDR2 is SNEGSKA (reference sequence). The CDR3 bases are TGCAGTGCTAGAAGGGATCAGGGGGGTCCTTACGAGCAGTACTTC. Amino acid sequence: CSARRDQGGPYEQYF.

This clone was seen at least ten times. The CDR3 nucleotides read TGTGCCAGTAAGCGGGAGGCCAAAAACATTCAGTACTTC. Residues: CASKREAKNIQYF. The chain recombines TRBV6-1 with TRBJ2-4, with TRBD2 identical over 8 bases. The CDR3 is made up of 13 amino acids. V was clipped by 9 bases and J by 1 base; unmatched bases: 2. CDR1 and CDR2 from the germline V gene are MNHNS and SASEGT.

This clone has more than one count but fewer than ten. The CDR3 does not end in the conserved phenylalanine or tryptophan, so this is likely a read error. The CDR3 reads CASSSTSGTLGAGGYTS. DNA of the CDR3: TGTGCCAGCAGTTCTACCTCCGGGACACTCGGCGCTGGTGGCTACACCTCC. The chain recombines TRBV27 with TRBJ1-2; possibly TRBD1 for D (6 bases). The CDR3 sequence is 17 residues long. Germline V gives CDR1 MNHEY, CDR2 SMNVEV (reference sequence). V lost 4 bases, J lost 7 bases, and 25 bases lay in between.

In its sample, this clone was seen many times. V is TRBV20-1 and J is TRBJ2-2, with D possibly called TRBD1 or TRBD2 (5 bases each). Germline CDR1 reads DFQATT; CDR2 reads SNEGSKA (reference sequence). The CDR3 has 15 amino acids. V was shortened by 1 base and J by 3 bases, with 12 bases between the two germline ends. CDR3 sequence: CSARGGSIHTGELFF. CDR3 bases: TGCAGTGCTAGAGGGGGGTCCATCCACACCGGGGAGCTGTTTTTT.

Ten or more counts support this clone. This chain uses TRBV12-3 or TRBV12-4 with TRBJ2-1; D may be TRBD1 (5 bases). This CDR3 is 16 amino acids long. The V gene lost 4 bases and the J gene lost 8 bases, with 21 bases spanning the gap. CDR3 residues: CASSSQTGQGLDEQFF. The CDR3 coding sequence is TGTGCCAGCAGTTCACAAACGGGCCAGGGTTTGGATGAGCAGTTCTTC.

Turning to this clone: A clone one base away is much larger, so this may be a read error. This chain links TRBV7-9 with TRBJ2-2; D is perhaps TRBD1 (5 bases). This CDR3 spans 14 amino acids. Per the germline V gene, CDR1 is SEHNR and CDR2 is FQNEAQ (reference sequence). V lost 5 bases to trimming and J lost 7 bases, with 14 bases between them. The CDR3 here is CASSRGHFVGELFF. The CDR3 nucleotides are TGTGCCAGCAGCCGCGGACATTTTGTCGGGGAGCTGTTTTTT. Full variable domain (missing parts from reference TRBV7-9 and TRBJ2-2): DTGVSQNPRHKITKRGQNVTFRCDPISEHNRLYWYRQTLGQGPEFLTYFQNEAQLEKSRLLSDRFSAERPKGSFSTLEIQRTEQGDSAMYLCASSRGHFVGELFFGEGSRLTVL.

This clone was observed many times. The chain joins TRBV28 to TRBJ1-1; D is unresolved. Germline CDR1 and CDR2: MDHEN and SYDVKM. CDR3 size: 11 residues. Trimming pared 6 bases from V and 8 bases from J, leaving 10 bases between. The CDR3 here is CASRILAEAFF. CDR3 in DNA: TGTGCCAGCAGGATCCTGGCAGAAGCTTTCTTT.

This clone has at least ten counts. The V call is TRBV27, the J call TRBJ2-7; D not resolved. CDR1 and CDR2 from the germline V gene are MNHEY and SMNVEV (reference sequence). V was pared by 3 bases and J by 2 bases, with 11 bases between. The CDR3 consists of 14 residues. The DNA for the CDR3 is TGTGCCAGCAGTTTTGTGCCCACAGCCTACGAGCAGTACTTC. This gives the protein CASSFVPTAYEQYF.

This chain links TRBV18 with TRBJ2-5, with 7 nucleotides matching TRBD2. The CDR3 extends over 13 amino acids. Germline-derived CDR1 and CDR2 are KGHSH and LQKENI. The trim removed 3 bases at V and 7 bases at J, leaving 5 bases unmatched. The CDR3 sequence is CASSPPGRGTQYF. The CDR3 nucleotides are TGTGCCAGCTCACCGCCTGGGAGGGGGACCCAGTACTTC.

This chain links TRBV6-1 with TRBJ2-7; either TRBD1 or TRBD2 may supply D (5 bases each). The CDR3 is 12 residues long. Germline CDR1 is MNHNS and CDR2 is SASEGT. V was pared by 7 bases and J by 5 bases, with 12 bases between. This CDR3 reads CASTRDANEQYF. The CDR3 DNA reads as TGTGCCAGCACCCGGGACGCTAACGAGCAGTACTTC.

As to this clone: One end of the junction varies from germline; a read error may be responsible. The chain is built from TRBV7-9 and TRBJ2-1, with TRBD1 matching 7 bases. This CDR3 has 14 amino acids. The germline V gene has CDR1 SEHNR and CDR2 FQNEAQ (reference sequence). CDR3 DNA sequence: TGTGCCGGCAGCCCCCAGGGACAGTACAATGAGCAGTTCTTC. Encoded protein: CAGSPQGQYNEQFF.

This clone appeared many times. This sequence joins TRBV6-1 and TRBJ2-5; no clear D gene. Germline V CDR1 and CDR2: MNHNS, SASEGT. Trimming took off 1 base at V and 9 bases at J, with 9 bases between the two ends. This CDR3 is built from 12 residues. CDR3 sequence reads: CASSEGLLAQYF. DNA of the CDR3: TGTGCCAGCAGTGAAGGTCTCTTGGCCCAGTACTTC.

As to this clone: Being one base from a much bigger clone, this may be a read error. The gene calls are TRBV29-1 and TRBJ2-2; D is undetermined. CDR1 and CDR2 from the germline V gene are SQVTM and ANQGSEA. The CDR3 has 14 residues. V lost 4 bases and J lost 4, with 13 bases in between. The CDR3: CSVAVGRSTGELFF. For the CDR3, the DNA is TGCAGCGTTGCAGTGGGCAGGTCCACCGGGGAGCTGTTTTTT.

This clone was recorded a few times. The V and J genes are TRBV6-1 and TRBJ2-7; D perhaps matches TRBD1 (5 bases). This CDR3 contains 14 residues. Trimming cost V 5 bases and J 10 bases, with 21 bases left between them. The germline V gene has CDR1 MNHNS and CDR2 SASEGT. CDR3: CASSPDTYALGQYF. DNA for the CDR3: TGTGCCAGCAGTCCGGACACGTACGCCCTGGGACAGTACTTC.

This clone was observed many times. V gene TRBV6-2 or TRBV6-3 combines with J gene TRBJ2-3; D is tentatively TRBD1 or TRBD2 (5 bases each). The CDR3 length is 14 residues. Trimming stripped 2 bases from V and 11 bases from J, with 17 bases between. Looked up from germline, CDR1 is MNHEY and CDR2 is SVGEGT. This CDR3 reads CASSYRPQGEGQYF. The CDR3 DNA reads TGTGCCAGCAGTTACCGACCCCAGGGTGAGGGGCAGTATTTT.

This clone was observed at least ten times. The chain has TRBV20-1 and TRBJ2-4, with TRBD2 identical over 9 bases. The germline gives CDR1 DFQATT, CDR2 SNEGSKA (reference sequence). The CDR3 contains 16 residues. Trimming cost V 0 bases and J 4 bases; bases outside gene matches: 7. CDR3: CSAREGAGGTKNIQYF. DNA for the CDR3: TGCAGTGCTAGAGAAGGAGCGGGAGGTACAAAAAACATTCAGTACTTC.